This T cell receptor (beta chain) came from a study of Graves' ophthalmopathy and Graves' hyperthyroidism. Study observations and caveats: From stable hyperthyroidism, ophthalmopathy was separated by a 13-signature model with 85% to 90% sensitivity and less than 82% specificity. Ophthalmopathy progression prediction by the model yielded a sensitivity of about 70% and a specificity of under 80%. Most expanded thyroid clonotypes above 0.001 frequency also appeared in blood.

As the starting material, 8 to 10 ml of fresh peripheral blood yielded the PBMCs. Beta-chain TCR CDR3 regions were amplified from RNA transcripts. The first round was an RT-PCR with HTBI primers, and the second round was a multiplex PCR. Each CDR3 protein gets one entry after TCRdb re-called the multiplex PCR reads with MiXCR. The sample shows 200,000 to 250,000 distinct CDR3 sequences, 20% to 25% of them seen only once. As concerns this clonotype: What it binds is unknown.

Trimming stripped 6 bases from V and 6 bases from J, with 17 bases between. Germline CDR1 is DFQATT and CDR2 is SNEGSKA (reference sequence). The CDR3 is 14 amino acids. The sequenced material came from peripheral blood. The receptor's source is a woman in her forties or fifties with Graves' ophthalmopathy. The chain carries TRBV20-1 and TRBJ2-2, with TRBD1 as a possible D gene (5 bases). The DNA of the CDR3 is TGCAGTGCCCACCTCCGAACAGGAGCCGGGGAGCTGTTTTTT. As protein: CSAHLRTGAGELFF.